The clone carrying this T cell receptor (beta chain) was observed many times. The antigen is undetermined. A library made for alpha chains picked up this beta chain off target, so its size means little. The data originate from a study of spatial heterogeneity in lung cancer. Study at large: More beta-chain than alpha-chain sequences were consistently detected. Regarding the study as a whole: Tumors with more nonsynonymous mutations had more expanded intratumoral alpha and beta TCRs.

Documented time point: sample taken at primary tumor resection. The study tagged each TCR cDNA molecule with a unique molecular identifier. TCRdb processed the 5' RACE reads anew with MiXCR; each CDR3 protein has one entry. This table holds about 14,000 distinct CDR3 sequences, over 3.5% found once. Germline CDR1 ENHRY, CDR2 SYGVKD. The germline V and J ends were trimmed by 0 bases and 10 bases, with 12 bases remaining between them. The CDR3 totals 13 residues. This material consisted of lung tumor tissue, taken at surgery. This TCR was sampled from a female donor with early-stage non-small cell lung cancer. The rearrangement uses TRBV10-3 and TRBJ1-2, with no clear D. The CDR3 coding sequence is TGTGCCATCAGTGAGTCGCCGGTACATCTCTACACCTTC. Translated: CAISESPVHLYTF.